The T cell receptor beta chain described here comes from a study of blood T cell repertoires in COVID-19. Overall study context: Samples taken during acute and convalescent COVID-19 were collected in the United States, Italy and Spain.

The repertoire was sequenced with immunoSEQ multiplex PCR; TCRdb's copy has only in-frame clones and lacks some. The sample yields around 130,000 clones, roughly four fifths seen once. The sequence derives from a human donor in a cohort sampled during active COVID-19. Material for sequencing was peripheral blood.

The CDR3 sequence is CASRPQGPGANVLTF. CDR3 sequence (DNA): TGTGCCAGCAGACCCCAGGGTCCTGGGGCCAACGTCCTGACTTTC. The chain joins TRBV5-4 to TRBJ2-6, with D maybe TRBD1 (5 bases). The CDR3 contains 15 residues. Trimming removed 5 bases from V and 2 bases from J, with 11 bases in between. Per germline, CDR1 SGHNT and CDR2 YYREEE (reference sequence).